This T cell receptor beta chain derives from a study of response to subunit inactivated influenza vaccine. General study points: That few new T cells are recruited by each seasonal influenza vaccination was the authors' suggestion.

Germline lookup yields CDR1 MDHEN and CDR2 SYDVKM. Trimming cost V 6 bases and J 2 bases, with 17 bases left between them. The CDR3 extends over 15 amino acids. Comments on this clonotype: Its target is unknown.

TCRdb passed the RT-PCR reads through MiXCR, listing each CDR3 protein once. Of 650,000 or so distinct CDR3 sequences in the sample, 12% to 15% are singletons; the top ten hold around 7.6%. Sample: PBMCs from blood, taken 14 days before vaccination. This TCR came from a man over 45 who received an inactivated influenza vaccine. This sequence joins TRBV28 and TRBJ2-7; weak D call: TRBD1 (6 bases). CDR3 in amino acids: CASSAPGGTPYEQYF. CDR3 bases: TGTGCCAGCAGCGCACCTGGGGGCACCCCCTACGAGCAGTACTTC.